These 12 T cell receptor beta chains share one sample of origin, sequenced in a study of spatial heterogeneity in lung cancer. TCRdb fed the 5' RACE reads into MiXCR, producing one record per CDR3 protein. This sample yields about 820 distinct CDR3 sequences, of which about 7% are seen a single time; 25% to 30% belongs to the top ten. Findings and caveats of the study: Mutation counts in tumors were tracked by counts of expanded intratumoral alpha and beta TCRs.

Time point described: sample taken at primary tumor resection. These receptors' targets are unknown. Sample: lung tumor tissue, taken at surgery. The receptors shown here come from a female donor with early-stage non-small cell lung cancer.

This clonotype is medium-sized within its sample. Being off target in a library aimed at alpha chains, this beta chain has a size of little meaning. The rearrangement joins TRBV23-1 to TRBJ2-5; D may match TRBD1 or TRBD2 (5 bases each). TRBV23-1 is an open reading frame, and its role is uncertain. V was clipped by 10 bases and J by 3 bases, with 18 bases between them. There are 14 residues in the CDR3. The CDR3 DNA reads TGCGCCACACCCACGGGGCGAAACAAAGAGACCCAGTACTTC. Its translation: CATPTGRNKETQYF.

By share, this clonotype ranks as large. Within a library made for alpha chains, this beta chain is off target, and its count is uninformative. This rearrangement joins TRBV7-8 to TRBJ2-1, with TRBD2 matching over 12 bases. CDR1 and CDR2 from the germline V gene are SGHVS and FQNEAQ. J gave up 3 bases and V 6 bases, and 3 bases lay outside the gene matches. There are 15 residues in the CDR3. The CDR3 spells CASRLLAGGYNEQFF. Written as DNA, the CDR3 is TGTGCCAGCAGGCTACTAGCGGGGGGCTACAATGAGCAGTTCTTC.

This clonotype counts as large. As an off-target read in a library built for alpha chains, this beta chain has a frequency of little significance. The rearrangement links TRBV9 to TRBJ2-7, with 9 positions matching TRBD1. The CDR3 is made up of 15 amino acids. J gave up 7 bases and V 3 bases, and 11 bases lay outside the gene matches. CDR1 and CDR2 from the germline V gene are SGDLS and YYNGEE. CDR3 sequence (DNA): TGTGCCAGCAGCGGGGGCGATGGGACAGGGCCGGAGCAGTACTTC. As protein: CASSGGDGTGPEQYF. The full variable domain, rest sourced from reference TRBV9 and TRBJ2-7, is DSGVTQTPKHLITATGQRVTLRCSPRSGDLSVYWYQQSLDQGLQFLIQYYNGEERAKGNILERFSAQQFPDLHSELNLSSLELGDSALYFCASSGGDGTGPEQYFGPGTRLTVT.

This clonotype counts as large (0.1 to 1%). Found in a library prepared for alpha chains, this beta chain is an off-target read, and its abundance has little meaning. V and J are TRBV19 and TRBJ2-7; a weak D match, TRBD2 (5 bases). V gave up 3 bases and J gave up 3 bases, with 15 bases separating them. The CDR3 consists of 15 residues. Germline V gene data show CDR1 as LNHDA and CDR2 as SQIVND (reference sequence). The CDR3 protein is CASSMSGVPYYEQYF. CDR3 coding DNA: TGTGCCAGTAGTATGAGCGGAGTCCCGTACTACGAGCAGTACTTC.

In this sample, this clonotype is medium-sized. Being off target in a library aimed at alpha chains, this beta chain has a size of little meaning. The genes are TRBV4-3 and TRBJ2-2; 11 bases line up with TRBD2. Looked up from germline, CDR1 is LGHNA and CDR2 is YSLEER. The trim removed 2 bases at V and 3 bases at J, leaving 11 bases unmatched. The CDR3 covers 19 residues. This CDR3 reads CASSQRLTSGMAHTGELFF. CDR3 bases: TGCGCCAGCAGCCAACGGCTGACTAGCGGGATGGCACACACCGGGGAGCTGTTTTTT.

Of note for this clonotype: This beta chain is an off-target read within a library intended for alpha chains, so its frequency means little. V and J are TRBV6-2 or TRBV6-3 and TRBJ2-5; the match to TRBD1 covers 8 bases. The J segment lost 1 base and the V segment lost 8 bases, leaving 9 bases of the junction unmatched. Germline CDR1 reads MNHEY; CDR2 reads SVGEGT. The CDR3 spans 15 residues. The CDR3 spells CASRETGAGQETQYF. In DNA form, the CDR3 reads TGTGCCAGCCGCGAGACAGGGGCAGGCCAAGAGACCCAGTACTTC.

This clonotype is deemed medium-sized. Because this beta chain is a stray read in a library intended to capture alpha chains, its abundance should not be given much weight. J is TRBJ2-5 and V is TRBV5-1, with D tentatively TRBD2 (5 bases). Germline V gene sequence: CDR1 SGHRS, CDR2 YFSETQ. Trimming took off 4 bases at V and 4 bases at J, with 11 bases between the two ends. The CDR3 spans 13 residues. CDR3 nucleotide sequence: TGCGCCAGCAGCGCGGACCGGGGAGAGACCCAGTACTTC. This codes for CASSADRGETQYF.

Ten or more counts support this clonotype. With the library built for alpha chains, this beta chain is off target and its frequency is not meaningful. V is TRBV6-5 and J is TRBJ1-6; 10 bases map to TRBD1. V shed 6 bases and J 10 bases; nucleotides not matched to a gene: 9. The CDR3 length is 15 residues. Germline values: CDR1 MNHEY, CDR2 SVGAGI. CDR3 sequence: CASRARQGARSPLHF. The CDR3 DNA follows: TGTGCCAGCAGAGCAAGACAGGGGGCGAGATCACCCCTCCACTTT.

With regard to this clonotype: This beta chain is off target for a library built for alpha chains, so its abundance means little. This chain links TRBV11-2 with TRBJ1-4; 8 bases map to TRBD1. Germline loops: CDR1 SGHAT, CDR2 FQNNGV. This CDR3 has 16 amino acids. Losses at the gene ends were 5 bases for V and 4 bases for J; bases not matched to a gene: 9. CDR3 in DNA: TGTGCCAGCAGCCCAGGGGGCCGCCTTTTTAATGAAAAACTGTTTTTT. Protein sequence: CASSPGGRLFNEKLFF. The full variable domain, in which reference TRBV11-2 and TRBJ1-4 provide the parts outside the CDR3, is EAGVAQSPRYKIIEKRQSVAFWCNPISGHATLYWYQQILGQGPKLLIQFQNNGVVDDSQLPKDRFSAERLKGVDSTLKIQPAKLEDSAVYLCASSPGGRLFNEKLFFGSGTQLSVL.

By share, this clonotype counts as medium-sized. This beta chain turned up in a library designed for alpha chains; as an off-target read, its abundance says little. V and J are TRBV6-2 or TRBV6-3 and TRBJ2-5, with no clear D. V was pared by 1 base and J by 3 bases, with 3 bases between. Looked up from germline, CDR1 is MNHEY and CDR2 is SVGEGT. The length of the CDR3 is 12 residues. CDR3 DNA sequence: TGTGCCAGCAGTTACTATGAAGAGACCCAGTACTTC. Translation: CASSYYEETQYF.

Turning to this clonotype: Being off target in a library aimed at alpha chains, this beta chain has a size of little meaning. For the CDR3, the DNA is TGTGCCAGCAGTTACGGAGGGCGCCGAGAAGCTTTCTTT. Translation gives CASSYGGRREAFF. The chain is built from TRBV6-2 or TRBV6-3 and TRBJ1-1; no clear D gene. The CDR3 runs 13 residues. Germline values: CDR1 MNHEY, CDR2 SVGEGT. Trimming cost V 2 bases and J 8 bases, with 12 bases left between them.

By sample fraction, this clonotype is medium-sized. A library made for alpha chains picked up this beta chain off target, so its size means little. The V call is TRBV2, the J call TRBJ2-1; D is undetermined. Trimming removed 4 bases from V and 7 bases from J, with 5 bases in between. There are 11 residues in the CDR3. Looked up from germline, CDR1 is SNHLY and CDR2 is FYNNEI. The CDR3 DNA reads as TGTGCCAGCAGTGCCCCTAATGAGCAGTTCTTC. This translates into CASSAPNEQFF.